Sequencing of this T cell receptor beta chain was carried out in a study of early T cells in non-severe SARS-CoV-2 infection. Study background: It was bulk RNA from unsorted whole blood that was sequenced, and the chains were unpaired. Study observations and caveats: Matches to VDJdb favored anti-spike CD8 responses and missed private and CD4 specificities.

As to this clonotype: No antigen is known for it.

The TCR library protocol attached unique molecular identifiers to the individual cDNA molecules. TCRdb reprocessed the 5' RACE reads with MiXCR, giving one entry per CDR3 protein. The sample yields roughly 100,000 distinct CDR3 sequences, about an eighth seen once. CDR3 length: 12 residues. V gave up 7 bases and J gave up 1 base, with 8 bases separating them. CDR1 and CDR2 (germline): DFQATT, SNEGSKA (reference sequence). The clonotype was recovered from an adult who was a healthcare worker with PCR-confirmed SARS-CoV-2 infection or an uninfected control (not recorded which). The specimen sequenced was whole blood. V usage is TRBV20-1 and J usage is TRBJ1-5; possible D gene TRBD1, 5 bases. DNA of the CDR3: TGCAGTGTAGGGGAGAGCAATCAGCCCCAGCATTTT. As protein: CSVGESNQPQHF.